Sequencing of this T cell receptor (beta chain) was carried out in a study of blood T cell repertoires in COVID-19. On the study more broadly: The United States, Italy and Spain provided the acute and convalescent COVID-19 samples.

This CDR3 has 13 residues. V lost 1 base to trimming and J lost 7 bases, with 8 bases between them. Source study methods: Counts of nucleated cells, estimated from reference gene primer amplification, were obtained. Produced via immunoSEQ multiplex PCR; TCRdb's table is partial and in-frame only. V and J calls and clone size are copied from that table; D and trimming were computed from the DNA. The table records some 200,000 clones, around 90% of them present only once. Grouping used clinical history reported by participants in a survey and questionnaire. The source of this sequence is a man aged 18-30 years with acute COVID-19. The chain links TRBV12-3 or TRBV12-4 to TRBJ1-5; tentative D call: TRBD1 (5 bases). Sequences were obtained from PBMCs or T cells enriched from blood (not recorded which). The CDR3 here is CASSLGGGQPQHF. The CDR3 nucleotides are TGTGCCAGCAGTTTAGGTGGGGGGCAGCCCCAGCATTTT.